Listed here is a single T cell receptor beta chain. The authors amplified TCR beta CDR3 regions, and they did so from RNA transcripts for repertoire sequencing. HTBI primers served in a first-round RT-PCR, which a second-round multiplex PCR followed. One entry per CDR3 protein, called by TCRdb with MiXCR from the multiplex PCR reads. In the table there are around 470,000 distinct CDR3 sequences, approximately 14% of which are singletons. This entry belongs to a study of Graves' ophthalmopathy and Graves' hyperthyroidism. For donors with ophthalmopathy, the disease showed moderate-to-severe activity, reached CAS ≥3 and NOSPECS ≥4, and had lasted under 3 months. V lost 2 bases and J lost 4, with 9 bases in between. Per germline, CDR1 SGHAT and CDR2 FQNNGV. The CDR3 runs 13 residues.

This sequence joins TRBV11-2 and TRBJ2-7, with a weak D call TRBD2 (5 bases). The clonotype originates from a woman aged 30 to 39 with Graves' ophthalmopathy. Sequencing was done on a sample of blood. The CDR3 here is CASSLTGMYEQYF. CDR3 nucleotides: TGTGCCAGCAGCTTAACGGGGATGTACGAGCAGTACTTC.